Included here is one T cell receptor (beta chain) sequence, with context. This clonotype has a handful of counts. Its antigen remains undetermined. No base qualities exist here, and no much larger clone lies one base off it. This sample is part of a study of T cells in Graves' hyperthyroidism and ophthalmopathy (dated by TCRdb to about 2019). Regarding the complete study: Peripheral blood samples were taken at initial diagnosis, before any treatment was given. To identify TCR V-J signatures that set the groups apart, the researchers used a discovery cohort of 90 to 100 patients, made up of approximately 43 with Graves' ophthalmopathy and some 55 with stable Graves' hyperthyroidism. Prospective prediction of ophthalmopathy was tested in an independent validation cohort consisting of roughly 20 hyperthyroidism patients and 17 patients who later progressed to ophthalmopathy. For training and testing, the 80 to 100 patients in the discovery cohort were randomly divided in a 7:3 ratio. In about six Graves' hyperthyroidism patients, the study also compared T-cell repertoires from thyroid tissue with T-cell repertoires from blood. After blood sampling, hyperthyroidism patients were treated with methimazole at a starting dose of 30 mg daily, and ophthalmopathy patients were treated with high-dose intravenous methylprednisolone. The paper describes TCR Vbeta CDR3 sequencing of roughly 130 peripheral blood samples, made up of roughly 45 ophthalmopathy patients, some 80 hyperthyroidism patients and some 17 progressor patients.

Study-level results and caveats: Most expanded thyroid clonotypes (frequency above 0.001) were also found in blood, which suggests that blood repertoires may mirror thyroid immune responses. Sample size was not statistically predetermined, and investigators were not blinded to group allocation. A model built on a 13 V-J signature distinguished ophthalmopathy from stable hyperthyroidism, reaching 85% to 90% sensitivity and around 81% specificity in cross-validation and 80%/75% in testing. In validation, the model predicted progression to ophthalmopathy a median of about 6.5 months before onset, with 65% to 71% sensitivity and roughly 72% specificity.

Amplification of TCR beta CDR3 regions was carried out from RNA transcripts. The first round of RT-PCR for the TCR CDR3 was performed with the HTBI primer set and the Qiagen OneStep RT-PCR kit. Libraries were constructed in a second round of multiplex PCR, after which size selection and purification were carried out. Paired-end sequencing of the libraries was performed with 100 bp reads on an Illumina HiSeq2000. Under the source paper's analysis protocol: SOAPnuke was used to process the raw data, removing reads that contained adapters or uncalled bases, had a mean Phred below 15, or lacked an exact match to the constant primer or identifier. High-quality paired reads were merged using COPE v1.2.5, and each unique nucleotide sequence was defined as a clonotype. MiTCR v1.1 was used to align the clonotypes against IMGT TRBV, TRBD and TRBJ reference segments. The analysis included only V-J combinations with a frequency above 0.0001, which together covered approximately 99% of the repertoires. The TCS score was defined as F50 (clonal expansion) divided by E x V (chaos), with BLOSUM62-based TCRdist calculated between CDR3 peptides within each V-J. Welch's t-statistics and random forest reduced several hundred V-J features to 10 to 15, which were used in a naive Bayes classifier (R e1071). The public reads were run again by TCRdb, first through fastp at Q25 and then through MiXCR, and only productive beta chains were kept. Rows are combined by CDR3 protein, so each entry shows the most common genes and DNA. TCRdb, not the original authors, processed these V and J calls. Here the sample has fewer than 600,000 distinct CDR3 sequences; less than 15% occur a single time. More than 11% of the sample is in the top ten clones.

From a lookup of the germline V gene, CDR1 and CDR2 are MGHRA and YSYEKL. Deletion took 0 bases off V and 7 bases off J, with a span of 18 bases between the germline ends. The CDR3 sequence holds 16 residues, the cysteine and phenylalanine included. CDR3 DNA is the only sequence kept; it has 48 bases, read in frame from the first base. Graves' hyperthyroidism was defined as stable when no progression to ophthalmopathy occurred over 18 months of follow-up. Hyperthyroidism patients were newly diagnosed, with disease duration under 2 months, and aged 18 to 65 years. The study excluded patients with uncontrolled infections, other autoimmune diseases, pregnancy or lactation. Diagnoses relied on clinical symptoms, serum thyroxine and TRAb, thyroid ultrasound and orbital computed tomography. Ficoll-Paque density gradient centrifugation was used to isolate PBMCs from about 10 ml of fresh peripheral blood. Trizol reagent was used to extract total RNA, and RNA quality was then checked on an Agilent 2100 Bioanalyzer.

The chain is encoded by TRBV4-1 joined to TRBJ2-5; the D gene lacks a confident call. This receptor was identified in a woman aged 40 to 50 with Graves' hyperthyroidism. Sequencing was carried out using blood. The CDR3 is CASSQEGSGRLGTQYF. The nucleotides are TGCGCCAGCAGCCAAGAGGGATCAGGCCGGTTGGGGACCCAGTACTTC.